This TCR beta chain stems from a study of T cell changes during pregnancy in multiple sclerosis. TCRdb's table, derived via immunoSEQ multiplex PCR, lists solely in-frame clones and lacks some. Of tens of thousands of clones in the sample, around 90% are singletons; the top ten hold under 0.75%. V shed 5 bases and J shed 6 bases, with 17 bases lying between them. Germline assignment: CDR1 LGHNA and CDR2 YNFKEQ. CDR3 length: 15 residues. This TCR was sampled from a female donor in good health, enrolled as a control in a pregnancy study. This sample comprised CD4+ T cells from peripheral blood mononuclear cells, obtained in the third trimester of pregnancy. The rearrangement joins TRBV4-2 to TRBJ1-3; D may be TRBD1 (5 bases). The CDR3 DNA sequence: TGTGCCAGCAGCGAAAGCGACAGCGACGAAAACACCATATATTTT. Translation: CASSESDSDENTIYF.